This TCR beta chain was recovered during a study of OX40 agonist ivuxolimab in advanced cancers. Study-wide context: The costimulatory receptor OX40 (CD134) was targeted by ivuxolimab, a fully human IgG2 agonistic monoclonal antibody. Intravenous ivuxolimab was administered to patients every 2 weeks at six dose levels: 0.01, 0.1, 0.3, 1.5, 3 and 10 mg/kg. The monotherapy dose-escalation portion (N ≈ 52 patients) of the phase I ivuxolimab trial is reported in the paper. In the dose-escalation cohort, over 65% of patients were male, and the mean age was approximately 60 years, with a range of roughly 20 to 85. Patients were allowed to have had prior anti-PD-1, anti-PD-L1 or anti-CTLA-4 therapy, and around 43% of the dose-escalation patients had been treated with checkpoint inhibitors. Peripheral TCRbeta sequencing was intended to test whether TCR sequence diversity was altered and clonal T-cell expansion was caused by ivuxolimab. Three dose-escalation patients achieved partial responses, one with hepatocellular carcinoma and two with cutaneous melanoma. Of the 52 patients in dose escalation, approximately 20 had hepatocellular carcinoma, approximately 15 had melanoma, 9 had renal cell carcinoma and 9 had head and neck cancer. Overall results and qualifications from the work: After ivuxolimab, more expanded clones were found on average in CD8+ T cells than in CD4+ T cells. Partial responders in the 0.1-3.0 mg/kg groups had among the lowest normalized peripheral clonal expansion, especially among CD8+ T cells. Low levels of normalized T-cell clonal expansion were also seen in some patients who did not respond. At doses of 0.1 to 3.0 mg/kg, clonal expansion of both CD4+ and CD8+ blood T cells was observed from baseline to week 6. The antigen specificity of the peripheral T cells that underwent clonal expansion was not determined.

To sequence the TCRbeta CDR3 region, genomic DNA was isolated from the sorted cells. TCRbeta CDR3 regions were sequenced using the immunoSEQ Assay. Imported from immuneACCESS, the table was reduced by TCRdb to in-frame sequences with V and J called. These copies leave out some clones; in studies compared against another copy, an unresolved V gene accounts for under half, and the cause of the remainder is not known. A total of some 81,000 clones appear in this sample, about 86% of them only once. In total, the top ten clones hold around 2% of the sample. The trial excluded patients who had a history of autoimmune disease or were on systemic immunosuppression. In every dose cohort, peripheral blood was drawn for TCR sequencing at baseline, cycle 4 day 1, and cycle 7 day 1. The samples were taken from a phase I, first-in-human, multicenter, open-label dose-escalation trial of ivuxolimab. Adults with locally advanced or metastatic melanoma, renal cell, hepatocellular, or head and neck squamous cell carcinoma were enrolled in the trial. Before TCR sequencing, CD4+ and CD8+ T cells were separately sorted from peripheral blood.

Deletion took 0 bases off V and 1 base off J, with a span of 11 bases between the germline ends. CDR1 SGDLS and CDR2 YYNGEE were looked up in the germline V gene. The CDR3 runs 15 residues from the cysteine to the phenylalanine. CDR3 DNA is the only sequence kept; it has 45 bases, read in frame from the first base. A remark on this clone: Its recognized antigen is unknown. It has no much larger one-base neighbor in the sample; base qualities were not kept.

The material sequenced was CD4+ or CD8+ T cells sorted from blood, taken in a trial of the OX40 agonist ivuxolimab. Recombination joined TRBV9 with TRBJ2-7, with the D gene not confidently named. This TCR was sampled from an adult with an advanced solid tumor such as melanoma, head and neck, liver or kidney cancer. CDR3 region: CASSVAPTASYEQYF. At the DNA level, the sequence is TGTGCCAGCAGCGTAGCCCCGACGGCATCCTACGAGCAGTACTTC. Where the CDR3 stops, the reference TRBV9 and TRBJ2-7 genes take over; the full variable domain is DSGVTQTPKHLITATGQRVTLRCSPRSGDLSVYWYQQSLDQGLQFLIQYYNGEERAKGNILERFSAQQFPDLHSELNLSSLELGDSALYFCASSVAPTASYEQYFGPGTRLTVT.